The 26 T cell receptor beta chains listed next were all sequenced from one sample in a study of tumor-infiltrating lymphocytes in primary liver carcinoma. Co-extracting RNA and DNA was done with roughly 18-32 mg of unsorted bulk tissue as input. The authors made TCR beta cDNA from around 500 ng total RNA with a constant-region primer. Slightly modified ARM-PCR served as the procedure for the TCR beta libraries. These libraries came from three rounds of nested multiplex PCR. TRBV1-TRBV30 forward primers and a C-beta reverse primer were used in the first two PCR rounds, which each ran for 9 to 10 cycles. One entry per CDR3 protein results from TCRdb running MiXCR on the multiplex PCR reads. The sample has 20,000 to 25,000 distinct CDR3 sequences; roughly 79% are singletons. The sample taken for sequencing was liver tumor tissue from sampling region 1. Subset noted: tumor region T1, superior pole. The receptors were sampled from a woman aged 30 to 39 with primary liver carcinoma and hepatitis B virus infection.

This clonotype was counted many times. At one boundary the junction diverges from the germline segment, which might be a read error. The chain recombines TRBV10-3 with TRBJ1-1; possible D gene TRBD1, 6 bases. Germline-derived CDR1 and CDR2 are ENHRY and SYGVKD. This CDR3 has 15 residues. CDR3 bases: TGTGTCATCGGTACCGGGACAACCATGAACACTGAAGCTTTCTTT. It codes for CVIGTGTTMNTEAFF.

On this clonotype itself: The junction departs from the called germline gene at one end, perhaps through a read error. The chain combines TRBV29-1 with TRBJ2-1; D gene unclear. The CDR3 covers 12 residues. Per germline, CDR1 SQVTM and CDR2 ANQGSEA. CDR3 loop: CSALGCYNGQFF. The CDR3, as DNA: TGCAGCGCCCTAGGGTGCTACAATGGGCAGTTCTTC.

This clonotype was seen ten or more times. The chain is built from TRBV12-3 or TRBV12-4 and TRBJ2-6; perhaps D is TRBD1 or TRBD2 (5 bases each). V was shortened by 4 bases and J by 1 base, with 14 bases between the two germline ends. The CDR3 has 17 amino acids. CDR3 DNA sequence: TGTGCCAGCAGTTATGGGACGCCGGGTTCTGGGGCCAACGTCCTGACTTTC. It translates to CASSYGTPGSGANVLTF.

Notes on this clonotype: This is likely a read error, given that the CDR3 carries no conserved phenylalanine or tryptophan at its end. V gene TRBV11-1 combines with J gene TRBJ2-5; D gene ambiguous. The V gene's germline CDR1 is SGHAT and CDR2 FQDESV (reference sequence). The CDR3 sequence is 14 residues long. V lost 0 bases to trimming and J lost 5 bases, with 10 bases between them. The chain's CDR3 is CASSLAGREETQYY. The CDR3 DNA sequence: TGTGCCAGCAGCTTAGCCGGGCGCGAGGAGACCCAGTACTAC.

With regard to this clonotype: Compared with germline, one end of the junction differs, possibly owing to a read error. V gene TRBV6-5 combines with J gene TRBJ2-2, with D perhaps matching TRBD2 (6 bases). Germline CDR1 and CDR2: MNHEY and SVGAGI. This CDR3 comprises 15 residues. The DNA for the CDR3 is TGTGCCAGCTGTCTGATGGGACTGAAGACCGCGGAGCTGTTTTTT. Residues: CASCLMGLKTAELFF.

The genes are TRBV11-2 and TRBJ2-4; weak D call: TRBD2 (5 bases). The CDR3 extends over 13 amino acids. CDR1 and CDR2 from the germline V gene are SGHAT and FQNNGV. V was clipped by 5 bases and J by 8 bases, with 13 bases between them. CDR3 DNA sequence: TGTGCCAGCAGCCCCGGACTGGGGTACATTCAGTACTTC. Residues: CASSPGLGYIQYF.

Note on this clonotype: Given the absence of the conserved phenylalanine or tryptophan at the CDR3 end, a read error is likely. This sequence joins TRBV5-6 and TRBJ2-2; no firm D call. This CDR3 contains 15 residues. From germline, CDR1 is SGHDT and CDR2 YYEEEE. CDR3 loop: CASNLTPRDTGELFS. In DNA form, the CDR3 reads TGTGCCAGCAACTTGACACCCAGAGACACCGGGGAGCTGTTTTCT.

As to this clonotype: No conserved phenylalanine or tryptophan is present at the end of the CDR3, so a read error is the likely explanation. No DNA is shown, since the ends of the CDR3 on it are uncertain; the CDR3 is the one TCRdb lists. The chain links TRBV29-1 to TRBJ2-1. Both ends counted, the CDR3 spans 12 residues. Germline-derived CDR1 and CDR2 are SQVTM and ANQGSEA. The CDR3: CIALRDYNELSI.

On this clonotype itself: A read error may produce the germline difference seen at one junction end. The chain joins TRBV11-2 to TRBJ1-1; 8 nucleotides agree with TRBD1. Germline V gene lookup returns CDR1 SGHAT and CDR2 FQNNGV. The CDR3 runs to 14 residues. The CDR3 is CISRYTGGRAEAFF. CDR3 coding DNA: TGTATCAGCAGATATACAGGGGGGAGGGCTGAGGCTTTCTTT.

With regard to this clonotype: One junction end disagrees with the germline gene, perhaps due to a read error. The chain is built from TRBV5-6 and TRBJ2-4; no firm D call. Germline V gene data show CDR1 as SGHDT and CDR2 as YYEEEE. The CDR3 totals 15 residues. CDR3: CASSQRVVAKNIHYF. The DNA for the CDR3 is TGTGCCAGTAGCCAACGGGTCGTAGCCAAAAACATTCACTACTTC.

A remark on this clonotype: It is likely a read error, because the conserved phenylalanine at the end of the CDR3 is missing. The DNA for the CDR3 is TGTGCCAGCAGCCTATTCCCCGACAGGGCCCAAGGAAGGGGCACTGAAGCTTTCTTA. It codes for CASSLFPDRAQGRGTEAFL. The V and J genes are TRBV6-5 and TRBJ1-1, with TRBD1 matching over 7 bases. J lost 4 bases, V lost 6 bases, and 23 bases had no gene match. This CDR3 has 19 amino acids. Germline V gene lookup returns CDR1 MNHEY and CDR2 SVGAGI.

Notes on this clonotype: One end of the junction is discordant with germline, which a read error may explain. The CDR3 DNA is TGTGCCAGCAGTTGGTCGGCGGGAGGGACGCGCGAACAGCACTTC. Amino acids: CASSWSAGGTREQHF. The V call is TRBV28, the J call TRBJ2-7; TRBD2 aligns across 9 bases. The CDR3 is 15 residues long. The V gene's germline CDR1 is MDHEN and CDR2 SYDVKM. The full variable domain, its missing parts supplied by reference TRBV28 and TRBJ2-7, is DVKVTQSSRYLVKRTGEKVFLECVQDMDHENMFWYRQDPGLGLRLIYFSYDVKMKEKGDIPEGYSVSREKKERFSLILESASTNQTSMYLCASSWSAGGTREQHFGPGTRLTVT.

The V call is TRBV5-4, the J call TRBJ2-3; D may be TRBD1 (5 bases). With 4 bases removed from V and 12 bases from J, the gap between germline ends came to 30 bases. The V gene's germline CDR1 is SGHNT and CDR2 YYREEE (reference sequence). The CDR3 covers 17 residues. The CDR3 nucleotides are TGTGCCAGCAGCGTAAACGGACACCCTCCACCCACAGGTACACAGTATTTT. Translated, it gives CASSVNGHPPPTGTQYF.

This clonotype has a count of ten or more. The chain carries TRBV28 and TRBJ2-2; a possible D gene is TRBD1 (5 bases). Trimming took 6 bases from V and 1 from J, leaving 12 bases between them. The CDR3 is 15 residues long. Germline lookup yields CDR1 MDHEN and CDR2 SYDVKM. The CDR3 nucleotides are TGTGCCAGCAGCCCCTGGCAGGGGAACACCGGGGAGCTGTTTTTT. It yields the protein CASSPWQGNTGELFF.

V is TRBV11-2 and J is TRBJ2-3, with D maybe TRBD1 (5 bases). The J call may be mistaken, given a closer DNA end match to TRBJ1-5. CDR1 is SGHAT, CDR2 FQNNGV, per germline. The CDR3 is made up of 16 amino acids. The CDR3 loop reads CASSAGLEGIVDTQHF. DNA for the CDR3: TGTGCCAGCAGCGCGGGACTAGAGGGTATTGTTGATACACAGCATTTT.

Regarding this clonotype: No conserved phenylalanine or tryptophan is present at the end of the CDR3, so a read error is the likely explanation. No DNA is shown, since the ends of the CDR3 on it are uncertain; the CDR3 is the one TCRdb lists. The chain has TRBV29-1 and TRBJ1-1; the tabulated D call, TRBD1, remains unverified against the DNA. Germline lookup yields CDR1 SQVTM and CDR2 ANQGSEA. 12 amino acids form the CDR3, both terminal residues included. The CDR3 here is CSIETGSTEAFL.

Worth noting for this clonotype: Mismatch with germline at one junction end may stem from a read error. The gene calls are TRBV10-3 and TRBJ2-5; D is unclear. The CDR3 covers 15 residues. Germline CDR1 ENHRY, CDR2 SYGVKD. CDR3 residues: CAINESAIRQEIQYF. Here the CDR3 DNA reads TGTGCCATCAATGAGTCGGCTATTAGACAAGAGATCCAGTACTTC.

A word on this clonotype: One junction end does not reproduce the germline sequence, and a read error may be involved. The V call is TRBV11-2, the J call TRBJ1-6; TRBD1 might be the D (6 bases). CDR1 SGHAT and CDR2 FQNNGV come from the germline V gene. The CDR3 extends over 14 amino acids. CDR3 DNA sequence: TGTGCCAGCAGGAAAGGGGCAGGGGATTCACCCCTACACTTT. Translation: CASRKGAGDSPLHF.

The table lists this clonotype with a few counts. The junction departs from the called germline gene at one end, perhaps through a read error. This CDR3 reads CTSSGPVNTEASF. The CDR3, as DNA: TGTACCAGCAGTGGACCGGTGAACACTGAAGCTTCCTTT. The chain couples TRBV6-6 to TRBJ1-1; no firm D call. The CDR3 has 13 amino acids. Germline CDR1 reads MNHNY; CDR2 reads SVGAGI (reference sequence).

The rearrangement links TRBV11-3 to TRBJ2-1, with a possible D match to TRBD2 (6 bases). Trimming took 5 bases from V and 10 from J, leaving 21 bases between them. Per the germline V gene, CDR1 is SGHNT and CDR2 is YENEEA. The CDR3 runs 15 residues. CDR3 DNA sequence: TGTGCCAGCAGCCGACTATCGGGTGGGGGGTACGAGCAGTTCTTC. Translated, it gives CASSRLSGGGYEQFF.

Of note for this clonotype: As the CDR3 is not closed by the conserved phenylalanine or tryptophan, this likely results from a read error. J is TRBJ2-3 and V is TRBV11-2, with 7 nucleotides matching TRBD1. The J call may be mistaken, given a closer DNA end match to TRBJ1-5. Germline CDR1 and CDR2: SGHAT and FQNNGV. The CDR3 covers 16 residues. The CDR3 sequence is CASSRTRQGSGDTQHL. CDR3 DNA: TGTGCCAGCAGCCGGACGCGACAGGGAAGCGGAGATACGCAGCATTTA.

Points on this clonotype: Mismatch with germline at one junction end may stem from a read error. The CDR3 nucleotides read TGTGTCAGCAGTTACTCTGCTGTCGGTAGCTTCATTTACAATGAGCAGTTCTTC. Translation gives CVSSYSAVGSFIYNEQFF. The chain combines TRBV6-2 or TRBV6-3 with TRBJ2-1; no firm D call. Germline lookup yields CDR1 MNHEY and CDR2 SVGEGT. The CDR3 has 18 amino acids.

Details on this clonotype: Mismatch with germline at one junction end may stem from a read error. The CDR3, as DNA: TGCAGTGCCCTTAGACCGGGTCCCAACAATCAGTCCCAGCATTTT. Its protein is CSALRPGPNNQSQHF. J is TRBJ1-5 and V is TRBV20-1; D unresolved. Germline V gene sequence: CDR1 DFQATT, CDR2 SNEGSKA (reference sequence). The CDR3 is made up of 15 amino acids.

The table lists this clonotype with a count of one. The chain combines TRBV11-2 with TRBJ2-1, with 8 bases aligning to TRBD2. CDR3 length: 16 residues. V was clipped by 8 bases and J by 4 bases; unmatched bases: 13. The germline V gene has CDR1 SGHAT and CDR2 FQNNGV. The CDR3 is CASGTSLAGGYNEQFF. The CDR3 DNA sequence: TGTGCCAGCGGCACCTCTTTGGCGGGAGGATACAATGAGCAGTTCTTC.

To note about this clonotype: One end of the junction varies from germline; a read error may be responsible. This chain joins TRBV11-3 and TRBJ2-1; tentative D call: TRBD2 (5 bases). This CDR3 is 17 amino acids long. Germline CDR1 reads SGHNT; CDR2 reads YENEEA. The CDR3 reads CTSSLGLLSGGYNEQFF. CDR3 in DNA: TGTACCAGCAGCTTAGGCCTACTATCAGGAGGCTACAATGAGCAGTTCTTC.

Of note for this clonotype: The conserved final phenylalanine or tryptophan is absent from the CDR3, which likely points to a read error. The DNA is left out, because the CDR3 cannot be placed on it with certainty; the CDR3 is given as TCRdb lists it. CDR3 residues: CASSLSGSGELVL. The chain links TRBV28 to TRBJ2-2; TRBD2 reflects the table's D call only, with no check against the DNA. With termini counted, the CDR3 has 13 amino acids. Germline V gene sequence: CDR1 MDHEN, CDR2 SYDVKM.